The 20 T cell receptor beta chains in this list originate from one sample, sequenced in a study of T cells after yellow fever vaccination. Each CDR3 protein is one row after TCRdb ran MiXCR on the 5' RACE reads. The table includes fewer than 350,000 distinct CDR3 sequences, approximately 3.9% detected once. Sample: PBMCs, taken on the day of the yellow fever booster vaccination. Every receptor here comes from a man aged 18 to 35 who received the YFV17D yellow fever vaccine.

In this sample, this clonotype turned up a few times. CDR3 sequence: CASSVGGSGAGELFF. In DNA, the CDR3 is TGTGCCAGCAGCGTAGGTGGCTCCGGGGCCGGGGAGCTGTTTTTT. This chain uses TRBV9 with TRBJ2-2, with D tentatively TRBD2 (5 bases). This CDR3 comprises 15 residues. Trimming cost V 0 bases and J 6 bases, with 12 bases left between them. CDR1 SGDLS and CDR2 YYNGEE come from the germline V gene. Complete variable domain (other parts from reference TRBV9 and TRBJ2-2): DSGVTQTPKHLITATGQRVTLRCSPRSGDLSVYWYQQSLDQGLQFLIQYYNGEERAKGNILERFSAQQFPDLHSELNLSSLELGDSALYFCASSVGGSGAGELFFGEGSRLTVL.

This clonotype was seen a few times. This chain connects TRBV27 to TRBJ2-3; a possible D gene is TRBD2 (7 bases). Between the trimmed V and J ends, which lost 2 bases and 5 bases, there was a span of 23 bases. CDR3 length: 18 amino acids. Germline V CDR1 and CDR2: MNHEY, SMNVEV (reference sequence). The CDR3 protein is CASSLLHVSGGARDTQYF. The CDR3 DNA reads TGTGCCAGCAGTTTACTCCACGTTAGTGGGGGGGCAAGAGATACGCAGTATTTT.

This clonotype was recorded many times. The chain combines TRBV12-3 or TRBV12-4 with TRBJ1-1; possibly TRBD1 for D (6 bases). Trimming removed 2 bases from V and 0 bases from J, with 10 bases in between. The CDR3 is 15 amino acids. CDR3 protein: CASSLMRQVNTEAFF. The DNA for the CDR3 is TGTGCCAGCAGTTTAATGCGACAGGTGAACACTGAAGCTTTCTTT.

There are many counts of this clonotype. This chain joins TRBV20-1 and TRBJ2-2; a possible D gene is TRBD1 (6 bases). The V and J ends lost 5 bases and 6 bases respectively, with 19 bases between them. Germline loops: CDR1 DFQATT, CDR2 SNEGSKA (reference sequence). The CDR3 runs 15 residues. CDR3 DNA sequence: TGCAGTGCTGTGGACAGCAGAAGAATGGCCGGGGAGCTGTTTTTT. As protein: CSAVDSRRMAGELFF.

This clonotype appeared many times. J is TRBJ2-5 and V is TRBV7-6; D is ambiguous. The ends were cut back, 1 base at V and 5 bases at J, with 5 bases in the middle. CDR3 length equals 12 residues. Germline V gene lookup returns CDR1 SGHVS and CDR2 FNYEAQ. DNA for the CDR3: TGTGCCAGCAGCTTAGAGCTGGAGACCCAGTACTTC. As protein: CASSLELETQYF.

A few counts support this clonotype. The CDR3 region has the DNA TGCAGTGCCTATGGCTACACCTTC. Protein sequence: CSAYGYTF. V gene TRBV20-1 combines with J gene TRBJ1-2; D uncertain. V was pared by 6 bases and J by 4 bases, with 0 bases between. The CDR3 is 8 residues long. CDR1 is DFQATT, CDR2 SNEGSKA, per germline (reference sequence).

The chain carries TRBV4-1 and TRBJ2-2; no definite D call. The CDR3 is made up of 15 amino acids. V was shortened by 0 bases and J by 6 bases, with 11 bases between the two germline ends. Germline V CDR1 and CDR2: MGHRA, YSYEKL. This CDR3 is CASSQDSGEAGELFF. The CDR3 coding sequence is TGCGCCAGCAGCCAAGATTCCGGCGAGGCCGGGGAGCTGTTTTTT.

In its sample, this clonotype was seen many times. The gene calls are TRBV20-1 and TRBJ1-2; D may be TRBD1 (5 bases). V lost 5 bases and J lost 2, with 12 bases in between. The CDR3 runs 13 residues. CDR1 and CDR2 from the germline V gene are DFQATT and SNEGSKA (reference sequence). The CDR3 sequence: CSAGGDGNYGYTF. The CDR3 DNA follows: TGCAGTGCTGGAGGGGACGGAAACTATGGCTACACCTTC.

This clonotype has ten or more counts. V usage is TRBV7-2 and J usage is TRBJ2-4; tentatively, D is TRBD1 or TRBD2 (6 bases each). The V gene's germline CDR1 is SGHTA and CDR2 FQGNSA. The CDR3 is made up of 14 amino acids. Trimming shortened V by 0 bases and J by 9 bases, and 12 bases separated the two germline ends. Here the CDR3 reads CASSLAREGGIQYF. DNA for the CDR3: TGTGCCAGCAGCTTAGCGCGGGAAGGGGGCATTCAGTACTTC.

This clonotype was picked up many times. This sequence joins TRBV12-5 and TRBJ2-1; 9 positions agree with TRBD2. CDR1 is LGHNT, CDR2 FRNRAP, per germline. The CDR3 length is 16 residues. The junction had 13 bases not matched to a gene; V was cut back by 5 bases and J by 8 bases. This CDR3 reads CASGPGMRGGADEQFF. In nucleotides, the CDR3 is TGTGCTAGTGGTCCCGGCATGCGCGGGGGGGCCGATGAGCAGTTCTTC. Full variable domain (missing parts from reference TRBV12-5 and TRBJ2-1): DARVTQTPRHKVTEMGQEVTMRCQPILGHNTVFWYRQTMMQGLELLAYFRNRAPLDDSGMPKDRFSAEMPDATLATLKIQPSEPRDSAVYFCASGPGMRGGADEQFFGPGTRLTVL.

This clonotype was found many times. The chain has TRBV5-1 and TRBJ2-2; 10 bases match TRBD2. Germline-derived CDR1 and CDR2 are SGHRS and YFSETQ. V lost 0 bases, J lost 1 base, and 3 bases stayed unmatched. The CDR3 sequence is 17 residues long. CDR3 sequence reads: CASSLVSGGMNTGELFF. In nucleotides, the CDR3 is TGCGCCAGCAGCTTGGTTAGCGGGGGGATGAACACCGGGGAGCTGTTTTTT.

This clonotype was seen more than once but under ten times. The chain carries TRBV29-1 and TRBJ2-7, with D perhaps TRBD1 (7 bases). The CDR3 totals 16 residues. Trimming took off 1 base at V and 0 bases at J, with 16 bases between the two ends. In germline, CDR1 is SQVTM, CDR2 ANQGSEA. The CDR3 sequence: CSVEARRGPISYEQYF. The CDR3 DNA is TGCAGCGTTGAAGCAAGGAGGGGGCCGATCTCCTACGAGCAGTACTTC.

Only a few counts were recorded for this clonotype. The genes are TRBV20-1 and TRBJ1-5, with 10 nucleotides matching TRBD1. Germline values: CDR1 DFQATT, CDR2 SNEGSKA (reference sequence). V was pared by 3 bases and J by 4 bases, with 6 bases of the junction left unmatched. The CDR3 has 15 amino acids. CDR3 region: CSARDRGGRNQPQHF. The CDR3 DNA reads TGCAGTGCTAGGGACAGGGGGGGAAGAAATCAGCCCCAGCATTTT.

A few counts support this clonotype. This sequence joins TRBV20-1 and TRBJ2-1; possibly TRBD1 or TRBD2 for D (5 bases each). Between the trimmed V and J ends, which lost 6 bases and 5 bases, there was a span of 17 bases. Germline values: CDR1 DFQATT, CDR2 SNEGSKA (reference sequence). The CDR3 contains 14 residues. CDR3 residues: CSANPRDGNNEQFF. The CDR3 DNA follows: TGCAGTGCCAATCCCCGGGACGGTAACAATGAGCAGTTCTTC.

This clonotype has at least ten counts. J is TRBJ2-3 and V is TRBV19; D unclear. The germline V gene has CDR1 LNHDA and CDR2 SQIVND (reference sequence). This CDR3 spans 14 amino acids. V gave up 10 bases and J gave up 1 base, with 15 bases separating them. The CDR3 sequence: CATRHTDGTDTQYF. The CDR3 coding sequence is TGTGCCACCAGACATACAGACGGCACAGATACGCAGTATTTT.

This clonotype occurred a few times. CDR3 coding DNA: TGTGCCAGCCTAAATTTCGGGGGGCTGAGAAATGAGCAGTTCTTC. It encodes CASLNFGGLRNEQFF. The chain links TRBV6-6 to TRBJ2-1, with D tentatively TRBD2 (7 bases). This CDR3 spans 15 amino acids. Germline values: CDR1 MNHNY, CDR2 SVGAGI (reference sequence). The germline V and J ends were trimmed by 8 bases and 7 bases, with 21 bases remaining between them.

In its sample, this clonotype was seen many times. The V and J genes are TRBV6-5 and TRBJ1-2, with no clear D. Germline V CDR1 and CDR2: MNHEY, SVGAGI. Trimming stripped 6 bases from V and 2 bases from J, with 10 bases between. The CDR3 contains 13 residues. In DNA, the CDR3 is TGTGCCAGCAGGCAACAGATAAACTATGGCTACACCTTC. This codes for CASRQQINYGYTF.

CDR3 amino acids: CSARVELGAMNEQFF. In DNA, the CDR3 is TGCAGTGCTAGAGTGGAACTGGGTGCTATGAATGAGCAGTTCTTC. J is TRBJ2-1 and V is TRBV20-1; no definite D call. The CDR3 is made up of 15 amino acids. The V gene lost 1 base and the J gene lost 7 bases, with 17 bases spanning the gap. Germline loops: CDR1 DFQATT, CDR2 SNEGSKA (reference sequence).

This clonotype turned up a few times. This sequence joins TRBV7-2 and TRBJ1-2; TRBD1 might be the D (5 bases). V lost 5 bases and J 2 bases, leaving 15 bases between the germline ends. CDR1 is SGHTA and CDR2 is FQGNSA in the germline V gene. The CDR3 sequence is 15 residues long. The DNA for the CDR3 is TGTGCCAGCAGCGGGTCAGGGCTGGGAAACTATGGCTACACCTTC. Translation gives CASSGSGLGNYGYTF.

This chain joins TRBV19 and TRBJ2-5, with 7 bases matching TRBD1. Germline loops: CDR1 LNHDA, CDR2 SQIVND (reference sequence). This CDR3 region has 13 residues. V lost 6 bases and J lost 5; bases outside the gene matches: 6. The CDR3 region is CASSTTGVETQYF. The CDR3 DNA is TGTGCCAGTAGCACAACAGGGGTCGAGACCCAGTACTTC.